This T cell receptor (beta chain) was sequenced during a study of T cells in Graves' hyperthyroidism and ophthalmopathy. The source material, RNA transcripts, was used to amplify TCR beta CDR3 regions. Using the HTBI primer set, a first-round RT-PCR was run on the TCR CDR3. TCRdb itself ran the multiplex PCR reads through MiXCR, one entry per CDR3 protein. Here the sample spans some 300,000 distinct CDR3 sequences, roughly 14% being singletons. This clonotype was seen many times. Patients aged 18 to 65 had newly diagnosed hyperthyroidism that had lasted under 2 months. A patient was excluded if there was uncontrolled infection, other autoimmune disease, pregnancy or lactation. The CDR3 covers 14 residues. CDR1 is SNHLY and CDR2 is FYNNEI in the germline V gene. The V gene lost 6 bases and the J gene lost 0 bases, with 9 bases spanning the gap.

The TCR was taken from a woman aged 25-40 years with Graves' hyperthyroidism that later progressed to Graves' ophthalmopathy. The material sequenced was blood. The rearrangement joins TRBV2 to TRBJ1-5; D ambiguous. The DNA for the CDR3 is TGTGCCAGCAGAATCGACCTTAGCAATCAGCCCCAGCATTTT. Amino acid sequence: CASRIDLSNQPQHF.